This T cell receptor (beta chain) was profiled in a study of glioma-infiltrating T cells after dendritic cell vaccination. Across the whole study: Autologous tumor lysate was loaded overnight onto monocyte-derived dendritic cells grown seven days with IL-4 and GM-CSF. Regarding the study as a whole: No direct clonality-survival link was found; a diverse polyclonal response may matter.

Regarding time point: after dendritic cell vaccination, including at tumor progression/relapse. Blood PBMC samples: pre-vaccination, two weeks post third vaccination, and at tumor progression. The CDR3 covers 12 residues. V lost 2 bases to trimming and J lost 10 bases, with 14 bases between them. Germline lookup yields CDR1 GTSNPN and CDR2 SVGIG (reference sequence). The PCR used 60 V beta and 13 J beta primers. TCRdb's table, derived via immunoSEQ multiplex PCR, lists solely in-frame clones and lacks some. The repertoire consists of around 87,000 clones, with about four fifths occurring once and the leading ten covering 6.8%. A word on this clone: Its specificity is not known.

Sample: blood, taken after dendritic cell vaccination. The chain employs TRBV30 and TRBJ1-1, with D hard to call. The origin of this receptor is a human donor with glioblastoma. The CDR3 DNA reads TGTGCCTGGAGTTCCCGAAACGAGGTAGCTTTCTTT. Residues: CAWSSRNEVAFF.